Presented here are 20 T cell receptor beta chains from one specimen sequenced in a study of post-analysis software for immune sequencing data. TCR beta cDNA libraries had unique molecular identifiers. A single record per CDR3 protein comes from TCRdb applying MiXCR to the PCR reads. The data show about 200,000 distinct CDR3 sequences, over 25% seen once. Study-level findings and limits: Roughly 5 TRBV segments (TRBV5-6, TRBV5-1 and TRBV20-1 among them) occurred more frequently in patients than in controls.

For these receptors, no antigen is known. Sequencing input: blood. All receptors derive from a girl younger than 18 with multiple sclerosis.

The sample holds a few counts of this clonotype. This CDR3 is CASSLAEGGAGYEQYF. CDR3 bases: TGCGCCAGCAGCTTGGCCGAGGGGGGAGCAGGCTACGAGCAGTACTTC. The gene calls are TRBV5-1 and TRBJ2-7; either TRBD1 or TRBD2 may supply D (6 bases each). V lost 0 bases, J lost 3 bases, and 16 bases lay in between. Germline values: CDR1 SGHRS, CDR2 YFSETQ. CDR3 size: 16 residues.

In this sample, this clonotype turned up a few times. The chain recombines TRBV7-9 with TRBJ2-7; 7 bases are shared with TRBD1. V lost 3 bases, J lost 3 bases, and 8 bases stayed unmatched. The CDR3 runs 15 residues. Germline V gene sequence: CDR1 SEHNR, CDR2 FQNEAQ (reference sequence). This CDR3 is CASSFTTGTDYEQYF. CDR3 DNA: TGTGCCAGCAGCTTTACTACCGGGACAGACTACGAGCAGTACTTC.

About this clonotype: A much larger clone lies one base from this, so it may be a read error. The gene calls are TRBV7-3 and TRBJ1-1, with TRBD1 as a possible D gene (6 bases). V dropped 2 bases and J dropped 3 bases, with 13 bases sitting between them. CDR1 and CDR2 (germline): SGHTA, FQGTGA. This CDR3 has 15 amino acids. The CDR3 DNA sequence: TGTGCCAGCAGCTTAGACTCCCAGGGGCACACTGAAGCTTTCTTT. It is translated as CASSLDSQGHTEAFF.

This chain joins TRBV30 and TRBJ1-2, with 10 bases lining up with TRBD1. The CDR3 is 14 amino acids. The V gene's germline CDR1 is GTSNPN and CDR2 SVGIG (reference sequence). With V trimmed by 3 bases and J by 4 bases, 5 bases remained unmatched. In DNA form, the CDR3 reads TGTGCCTGGAGCAGGGACAGGGGATCCTATGGCTACACCTTC. Protein product: CAWSRDRGSYGYTF.

The chain employs TRBV28 and TRBJ1-2, with TRBD1 identical over 7 bases. This CDR3 has 17 residues. The V segment lost 4 bases and the J segment 4 bases; nucleotides outside the gene matches: 15. The germline CDR1 and CDR2 sequences are MDHEN and SYDVKM. CDR3: CASSSPTTGNFVYGYTF. Written as DNA, the CDR3 is TGTGCCAGCAGTTCCCCGACGACAGGGAACTTCGTCTATGGCTACACCTTC.

On this clonotype itself: Given a much more abundant clone one base away, this may be a read error. V is TRBV5-1 and J is TRBJ2-7, with a possible D match to TRBD2 (5 bases). The CDR3 is 13 amino acids. Trimming stripped 7 bases from V and 4 bases from J, with 15 bases between. The germline gives CDR1 SGHRS, CDR2 YFSETQ. CDR3 sequence reads: CASGRASGYEQYF. For the CDR3, the DNA is TGCGCCAGCGGGCGGGCCTCCGGATACGAGCAGTACTTC.

There are many counts of this clonotype. The chain is built from TRBV12-3 or TRBV12-4 and TRBJ2-1; perhaps TRBD1 as D (5 bases). Trimming removed 6 bases from V and 10 bases from J, with 13 bases in between. The CDR3 loop spans 12 amino acids. The CDR3 coding sequence is TGTGCCAGCAGGGGGCCGGAAGGGGAGCAGTTCTTC. Amino acid sequence: CASRGPEGEQFF.

This clonotype was picked up many times. V is TRBV4-1 and J is TRBJ2-1, with 7 positions matching TRBD1. Germline lookup yields CDR1 MGHRA and CDR2 YSYEKL. Germline trimming cut 3 bases from V and 10 bases from J; bases unmatched to any gene: 12. The CDR3 extends over 15 amino acids. The CDR3 bases are TGCGCCAGCAGCCACCCTACAAGGGACAGTCAGGAGCAGTTCTTC. Protein sequence: CASSHPTRDSQEQFF.

This clonotype has a handful of counts. This may come from a read error, since a much larger clone is one base off. The chain combines TRBV6-2 or TRBV6-3 with TRBJ2-5; unclear D gene. With the DNA end fitting TRBJ2-1 better, the J assignment may be wrong. The CDR3 consists of 14 residues. Looked up from germline, CDR1 is MNHEY and CDR2 is SVGEGT. For the CDR3, the DNA is TGTGCCAGCAGACCGATACGTTACCAAGAGACCCAGTTCTTC. Translation gives CASRPIRYQETQFF.

The V and J genes are TRBV5-1 and TRBJ1-1; D not certain. Germline loops: CDR1 SGHRS, CDR2 YFSETQ. The CDR3 covers 12 residues. The V end was cut by 1 base, the J end by 7 bases, with 8 bases between. The CDR3 sequence: CASSLNQIEAFF. The CDR3, as DNA: TGCGCCAGCAGCTTGAATCAGATTGAAGCTTTCTTT.

This clonotype was recorded at least ten times. J is TRBJ2-7 and V is TRBV28; 7 bases map to TRBD1. The germline V gene encodes CDR1 MDHEN and CDR2 SYDVKM. V shed 6 bases and J 2 bases; nucleotides not matched to a gene: 4. CDR3 size: 13 residues. CDR3 amino acids: CASRNRGTYEQYF. The CDR3 nucleotides read TGTGCCAGCAGAAACAGGGGCACCTACGAGCAGTACTTC. Using reference TRBV28 and TRBJ2-7 for the parts outside the CDR3, the full variable domain is DVKVTQSSRYLVKRTGEKVFLECVQDMDHENMFWYRQDPGLGLRLIYFSYDVKMKEKGDIPEGYSVSREKKERFSLILESASTNQTSMYLCASRNRGTYEQYFGPGTRLTVT.

The rearrangement joins TRBV10-2 to TRBJ1-4, with D tentatively TRBD1 (5 bases). This CDR3 spans 13 amino acids. V was pared by 4 bases and J by 6 bases, with 9 bases between. The V gene's germline CDR1 is WSHSY and CDR2 SAAADI. CDR3 bases: TGCGCCAGCAGTGGCCAAGGGGATGAAAAACTGTTTTTT. Protein product: CASSGQGDEKLFF.

This clonotype was recorded at least ten times. The V gene is TRBV29-1, the J gene TRBJ2-7, with D tentatively TRBD1 or TRBD2 (5 bases each). Germline V CDR1 and CDR2: SQVTM, ANQGSEA. The CDR3 runs 13 residues. The germline V and J ends were trimmed by 7 bases and 2 bases, with 15 bases remaining between them. The chain's CDR3 is CSALGTEAYEQYF. CDR3 coding DNA: TGCAGCGCCCTCGGGACGGAAGCCTACGAGCAGTACTTC.

V gene TRBV29-1 combines with J gene TRBJ2-7, with 8 bases aligning to TRBD1. The CDR3 totals 14 residues. The V and J ends lost 6 bases and 2 bases, in that order; junction bases with no gene match: 9. The germline CDR1 and CDR2 sequences are SQVTM and ANQGSEA. The CDR3 sequence: CSVAWTGRPYEQYF. As DNA, the CDR3 is TGCAGCGTCGCATGGACAGGGCGACCCTACGAGCAGTACTTC.

Turning to this clonotype: A read error may account for a junction end that differs from germline. This chain uses TRBV4-1 with TRBJ2-4; 8 positions agree with TRBD2. Germline V gene data show CDR1 as MGHRA and CDR2 as YSYEKL. The CDR3 covers 15 residues. This chain's CDR3 is CANSQEGTSKNIQYF. The CDR3 DNA is TGCGCCAACAGCCAAGAAGGGACTAGCAAAAACATTCAGTACTTC.

This clonotype has at least ten counts. The chain has TRBV28 and TRBJ2-7; D may be TRBD1 (6 bases). The CDR3 runs 12 residues. V lost 6 bases to trimming and J lost 4 bases, with 10 bases between them. Germline V lookup: CDR1 MDHEN, CDR2 SYDVKM. CDR3 nucleotides: TGTGCCAGCAGGATAACAGGGTACGAGCAGTACTTC. Its translation is CASRITGYEQYF.

There are many counts of this clonotype. This chain connects TRBV7-2 to TRBJ2-1; 7 bases line up with TRBD1. This CDR3 contains 16 residues. The J segment lost 2 bases and the V segment lost 4 bases, leaving 8 bases of the junction unmatched. CDR1 SGHTA and CDR2 FQGNSA come from the germline V gene. The CDR3 DNA sequence: TGTGCCAGCAGCTCCCGGCCGGGACAGACCTACAATGAGCAGTTCTTC. Amino acid sequence: CASSSRPGQTYNEQFF. Using reference TRBV7-2 and TRBJ2-1 for the parts outside the CDR3, the full variable domain is GAGVSQSPSNKVTEKGKDVELRCDPISGHTALYWYRQSLGQGLEFLIYFQGNSAPDKSGLPSDRFSAERTGGSVSTLTIQRTQQEDSAVYLCASSSRPGQTYNEQFFGPGTRLTVL.

This clonotype has a count of ten or more. The chain couples TRBV27 to TRBJ2-7; the D is unclear. The CDR3 is 13 amino acids. Trimming took 6 bases from V and 2 from J, leaving 11 bases between them. Germline loops: CDR1 MNHEY, CDR2 SMNVEV (reference sequence). CDR3: CASSLGATYEQYF. CDR3 nucleotide sequence: TGTGCCAGCAGCTTGGGCGCAACCTACGAGCAGTACTTC.

To note about this clonotype: One junction end does not reproduce the germline sequence, and a read error may be involved. The J gene is TRBJ2-7, the V gene TRBV9, with a weak D call TRBD1 (5 bases). The CDR3 covers 16 residues. The germline CDR1 and CDR2 sequences are SGDLS and YYNGEE. The CDR3 nucleotides read TGTGCCAGCAGCGCGGATACAGGAAAAGGAACCTACGAGCAGTGCTTC. Translating it yields CASSADTGKGTYEQCF.

This clonotype was picked up a small number of times. The chain couples TRBV12-3 or TRBV12-4 to TRBJ2-1; D is unresolved. The CDR3 spans 13 residues. V lost 3 bases, J lost 5 bases, and 8 bases lay in between. For the CDR3, the DNA is TGTGCCAGCAGTTTGAGTCGCCACAATGAGCAGTTCTTC. This codes for CASSLSRHNEQFF.